Listed below are T cell receptor beta chains from one sample, sequenced in a study of T cell responses to AZD1222 COVID-19 vaccine. Profiling relied on immunoSEQ multiplex PCR, and the TCRdb table lists in-frame clones only, not all of them. The data hold about 130,000 clones, with 85% observed a single time. Sequencing was performed on peripheral blood, taken 28 days after the second AZD1222 dose. The receptors were gathered from an adult who received the AZD1222 COVID-19 vaccine. Both conserved end residues are part of each CDR3. D genes are given only for firm matches. Clone size is not always given. Where it is, it says once, few, many or a class for expanded clones.

v_gene	d_gene	abundance	j_gene	CDR3nt	CDR3aa
TRBV15	.	.	TRBJ1-4	TGTGCCACCAGCAGTACTCCCGGGCCCGATGAAAAACTGTTTTTT	CATSSTPGPDEKLFF
TRBV11-2	.	.	TRBJ2-1	TGTGCCAGCAGTATTCCCGGGACTCCCCCGCGGTTCTTC	CASSIPGTPPRFF
TRBV7-2	.	.	TRBJ1-1	TGTGCCAGCAGCTTATTTTCGGCAGGGGTTGAGAACACTGAAGCTTTCTTT	CASSLFSAGVENTEAFF
TRBV7-8	TRBD2	few	TRBJ2-7	TGTGCCAGCAGCTCCCAGAGGGTAGCGGGGGGTAACTACGAGCAGTACTTC	CASSSQRVAGGNYEQYF
TRBV5-5	TRBD1	.	TRBJ1-1	TGTGCCAGCAGAGGAGGACAGGGGGCTCGGAACACTGAAGCTTTCTTT	CASRGGQGARNTEAFF
TRBV2	.	few	TRBJ2-7	TGTGCCAGCAGTGAGTCAAGGGTTGGGCTGGACTACGAGCAGTACTTC	CASSESRVGLDYEQYF
TRBV13	.	.	TRBJ1-3	TGTGCCAGCAGCCTCGGGACGTCTGGAAACACCATATATTTT	CASSLGTSGNTIYF
TRBV10-1	TRBD1	.	TRBJ2-7	TGCGCCAGCAGTGAGTGGGGACAGGGGGCTACCGAGCAGTACTTC	CASSEWGQGATEQYF
TRBV6-5	TRBD1	.	TRBJ1-2	TGTGCCAGCAGTCTACAGGGGGACTATGGCTACACCTTC	CASSLQGDYGYTF
TRBV4-1	TRBD1	few	TRBJ1-2	TGCGCCAGCAGCCAAAGGGACAGGGAGAGCTACACCTTC	CASSQRDRESYTF
TRBV4-3	.	.	TRBJ2-5	TGCGCCAGCAGCCAAGCGATCTGGGAGACCCAGTACTTC	CASSQAIWETQYF
TRBV4-2	.	.	TRBJ1-3	TGTGCCAGCAGCCAAGACAGGGTTATGCCTGGAAACACCATATATTTT	CASSQDRVMPGNTIYF
TRBV12-3/TRBV12-4	TRBD1	.	TRBJ2-1	TGTGCCAGCAGGGACAGGGCCCACAATGAGCAGTTCTTC	CASRDRAHNEQFF
TRBV7-7	TRBD1	.	TRBJ2-1	TGTGCCAGCGGACAGGGGCCCTACAATGAGCAGTTCTTC	CASGQGPYNEQFF
TRBV7-2	.	.	TRBJ1-4	TGTGCCAGCAGCTTAGTAGCAGGACAGCCTAATGAAAAACTGTTTTTT	CASSLVAGQPNEKLFF
TRBV4-2	.	few	TRBJ1-4	TGTGCCAGCAGCAAGCGGACTGAAGGGGATGAAAAACTGTTTTTT	CASSKRTEGDEKLFF
TRBV19	.	.	TRBJ2-5	TGTGCCAGTAGTACAGCGGGTTCCCGAGAGACCCAGTACTTC	CASSTAGSRETQYF
TRBV3-1/TRBV3-2	TRBD1	.	TRBJ2-6	TGTGCCAGCCCGCGGACAGGGTCTAAACTCTCTGGGGCCAACGTCCTGACTTTC	CASPRTGSKLSGANVLTF
TRBV11-2	.	.	TRBJ2-7	TGTGCCAGCAGCCGGACGGACTATCTGGGCGACGAGCAGTACTTC	CASSRTDYLGDEQYF
TRBV7-9	.	.	TRBJ1-2	TGTGCCAGCAGCTTAGGCACTTACTATGGCTACACCTTC	CASSLGTYYGYTF
TRBV19	TRBD2	.	TRBJ2-3	TGTGCCAGTAGTCCCCTAGCGGGGGGGCAGTATTTT	CASSPLAGGQYF
TRBV5-1	.	.	TRBJ1-3	TGCGCCAGCAGCTTGGTCGGGGTTAAGTTCGGAAACACCATATATTTT	CASSLVGVKFGNTIYF
TRBV6-2/TRBV6-3	TRBD2	.	TRBJ2-7	TGTGCCAGCAGTTATTTCGTGGGGGTCGGGGGGGCCTCGCTACCCTCCTACGAGCAGTACTTC	CASSYFVGVGGASLPSYEQYF
TRBV18	.	.	TRBJ1-6	TGTGCCAGCTCACGGGGGGACTCACCCCTCCACTTT	CASSRGDSPLHF
TRBV7-2	.	.	TRBJ1-1	TGTGCCAGCGGAGTTTCGCAGGGGAACACTGAAGCTTTCTTT	CASGVSQGNTEAFF
TRBV5-6	TRBD1	.	TRBJ1-2	TGTGCCAGCAGCCACCAGGACAGGGTCGGTTCCTATGGCTACACCTTC	CASSHQDRVGSYGYTF
TRBV5-1	TRBD2	.	TRBJ2-7	TGCGCCAGCAGCTTGGCGCCAGCGGGAAGCTCCTACGAGCAGTACTTC	CASSLAPAGSSYEQYF
TRBV5-6	TRBD1	few	TRBJ1-6	TGTGCCAGCAGCGGGATAACCGGGACAGGGGGTTCACCCCTCCACTTT	CASSGITGTGGSPLHF
TRBV11-2	.	.	TRBJ1-1	TGTGCCAGCAGCTTAGTTGGCAGGCGAGACACTGAAGCTTTCTTT	CASSLVGRRDTEAFF
TRBV20-1	.	.	TRBJ1-2	TGCAGCCAGGGGACCGCTTATGGCTACACCTTC	CSQGTAYGYTF
TRBV3-1/TRBV3-2	.	.	TRBJ1-3	TGTGCCAGCAGCCAAGGGTCCGGGGCTGGAAACACCATATATTTT	CASSQGSGAGNTIYF
TRBV27	.	.	TRBJ1-2	TGTGCCAGCAGTCCCGTGTTGGGGCCGGAAAACTATGGCTACACCTTC	CASSPVLGPENYGYTF
TRBV6-5	TRBD1	.	TRBJ1-4	TGTGCCAGCAGTTACTCAGGGACAGGAGTCGGTGAAAAACTGTTTTTT	CASSYSGTGVGEKLFF